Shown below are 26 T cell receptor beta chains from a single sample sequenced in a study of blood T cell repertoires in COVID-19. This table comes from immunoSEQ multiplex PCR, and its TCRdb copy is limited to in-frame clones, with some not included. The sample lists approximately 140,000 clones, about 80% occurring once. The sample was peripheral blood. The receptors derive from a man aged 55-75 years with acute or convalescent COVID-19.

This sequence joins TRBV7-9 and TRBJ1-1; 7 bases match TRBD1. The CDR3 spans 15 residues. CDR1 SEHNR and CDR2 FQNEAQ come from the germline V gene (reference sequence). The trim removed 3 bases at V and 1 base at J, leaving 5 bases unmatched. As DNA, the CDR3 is TGTGCCAGCAGCTTGGGGGACAGACGGAACACTGAAGCTTTCTTT. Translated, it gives CASSLGDRRNTEAFF.

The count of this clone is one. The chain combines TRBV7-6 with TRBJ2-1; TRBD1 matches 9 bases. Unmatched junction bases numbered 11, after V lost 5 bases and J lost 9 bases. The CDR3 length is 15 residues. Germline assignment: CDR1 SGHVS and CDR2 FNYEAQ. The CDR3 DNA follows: TGTGCCAGCAGCCCCGACAGGGGGTTGGGGGCTGAGCAGTTCTTC. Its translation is CASSPDRGLGAEQFF.

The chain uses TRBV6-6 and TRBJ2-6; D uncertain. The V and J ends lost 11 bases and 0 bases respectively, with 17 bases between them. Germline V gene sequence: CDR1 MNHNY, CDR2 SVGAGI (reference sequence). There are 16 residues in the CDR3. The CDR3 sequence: CAGAPSGYSGANVLTF. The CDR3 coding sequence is TGTGCCGGAGCTCCCTCGGGTTACTCTGGGGCCAACGTCCTGACTTTC.

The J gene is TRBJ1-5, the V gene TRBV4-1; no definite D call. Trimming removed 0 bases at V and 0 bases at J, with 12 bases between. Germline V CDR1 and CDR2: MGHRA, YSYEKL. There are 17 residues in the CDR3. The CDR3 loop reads CASSQDPPTNSNQPQHF. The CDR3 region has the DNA TGCGCCAGCAGCCAAGATCCGCCGACAAATAGCAATCAGCCCCAGCATTTT.

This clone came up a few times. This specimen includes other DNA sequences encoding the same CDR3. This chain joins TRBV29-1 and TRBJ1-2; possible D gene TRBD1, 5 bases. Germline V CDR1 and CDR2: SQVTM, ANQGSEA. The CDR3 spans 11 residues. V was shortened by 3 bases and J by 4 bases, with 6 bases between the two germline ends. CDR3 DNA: TGCAGCGTTGAGCAGGGCTATGGCTACACCTTC. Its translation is CSVEQGYGYTF.

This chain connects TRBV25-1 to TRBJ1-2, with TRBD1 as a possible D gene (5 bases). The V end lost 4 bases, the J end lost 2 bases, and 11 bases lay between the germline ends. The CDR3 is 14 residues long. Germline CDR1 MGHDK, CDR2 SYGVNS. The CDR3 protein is CASSAGGGNYGYTF. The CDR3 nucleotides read TGTGCCAGCAGTGCCGGTGGGGGGAACTATGGCTACACCTTC.

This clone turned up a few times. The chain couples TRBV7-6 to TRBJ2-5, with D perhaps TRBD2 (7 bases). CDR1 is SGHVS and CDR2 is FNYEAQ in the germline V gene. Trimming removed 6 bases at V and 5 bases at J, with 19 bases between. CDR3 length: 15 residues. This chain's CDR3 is CASRSAAGAGETQYF. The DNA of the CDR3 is TGTGCCAGCAGGTCAGCGGCGGGGGCCGGGGAGACCCAGTACTTC. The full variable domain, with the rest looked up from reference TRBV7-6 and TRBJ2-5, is GAGVSQSPRYKVTKRGQDVALRCDPISGHVSLYWYRQALGQGPEFLTYFNYEAQQDKSGLPNDRFSAERPEGSISTLTIQRTEQRDSAMYRCASRSAAGAGETQYFGPGTRLLVL.

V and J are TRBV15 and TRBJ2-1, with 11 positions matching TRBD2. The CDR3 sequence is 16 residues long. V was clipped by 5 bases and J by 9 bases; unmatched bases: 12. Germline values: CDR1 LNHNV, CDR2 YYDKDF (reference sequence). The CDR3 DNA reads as TGTGCCACCAGCGTGCATAGCGGGAGGGCCCTCGGTGAGCAGTTCTTC. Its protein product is CATSVHSGRALGEQFF.

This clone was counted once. The CDR3 reads CASFSGETQYF. CDR3 bases: TGTGCCAGCTTTTCGGGGGAGACCCAGTACTTC. The chain combines TRBV18 with TRBJ2-5; a weak D match, TRBD2 (5 bases). The CDR3 consists of 11 residues. V gave up 7 bases and J gave up 5 bases, with 8 bases separating them. Per the germline V gene, CDR1 is KGHSH and CDR2 is LQKENI.

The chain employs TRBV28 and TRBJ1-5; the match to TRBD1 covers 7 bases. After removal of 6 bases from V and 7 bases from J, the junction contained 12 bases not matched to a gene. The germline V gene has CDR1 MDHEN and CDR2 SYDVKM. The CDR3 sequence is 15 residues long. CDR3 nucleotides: TGTGCCAGCAGCTCGGGACAGAGCCCCTTCCAGCCCCAGCATTTT. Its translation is CASSSGQSPFQPQHF.

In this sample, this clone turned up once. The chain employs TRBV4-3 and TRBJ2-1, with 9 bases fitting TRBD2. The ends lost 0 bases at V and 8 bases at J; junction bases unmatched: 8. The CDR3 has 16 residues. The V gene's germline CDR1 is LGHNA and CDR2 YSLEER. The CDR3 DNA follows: TGCGCCAGCAGCCAAGATGCGAGCGGGAGGCCCGATGAGCAGTTCTTC. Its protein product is CASSQDASGRPDEQFF.

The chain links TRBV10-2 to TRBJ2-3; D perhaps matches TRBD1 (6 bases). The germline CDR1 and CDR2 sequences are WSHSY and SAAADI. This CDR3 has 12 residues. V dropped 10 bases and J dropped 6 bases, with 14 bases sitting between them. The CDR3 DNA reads TGCGCCACGGGACAAGGAGCCGATACGCAGTATTTT. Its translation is CATGQGADTQYF.

The CDR3 DNA is TGTGCCACCAGTGATCCGACAGGGGCGCGTGCAGATACGCAGTATTTT. It translates to CATSDPTGARADTQYF. The chain uses TRBV24-1 and TRBJ2-3; 8 nucleotides align to TRBD1. After removal of 3 bases from V and 4 bases from J, the junction contained 8 bases not matched to a gene. The CDR3 runs 16 residues. CDR1 KGHDR and CDR2 SFDVKD come from the germline V gene.

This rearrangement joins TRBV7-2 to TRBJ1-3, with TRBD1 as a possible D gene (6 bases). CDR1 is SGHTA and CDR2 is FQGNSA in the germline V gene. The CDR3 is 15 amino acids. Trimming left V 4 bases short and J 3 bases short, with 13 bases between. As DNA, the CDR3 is TGTGCCAGCAGCTCGGACAGTGCAGTTGGAAACACCATATATTTT. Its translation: CASSSDSAVGNTIYF.

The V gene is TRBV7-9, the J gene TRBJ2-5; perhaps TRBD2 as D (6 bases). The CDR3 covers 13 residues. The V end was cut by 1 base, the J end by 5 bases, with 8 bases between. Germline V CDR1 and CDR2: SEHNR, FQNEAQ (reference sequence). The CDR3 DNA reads TGTGCCAGCAGCTTAGGGGAGGCGGAGACCCAGTACTTC. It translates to CASSLGEAETQYF.

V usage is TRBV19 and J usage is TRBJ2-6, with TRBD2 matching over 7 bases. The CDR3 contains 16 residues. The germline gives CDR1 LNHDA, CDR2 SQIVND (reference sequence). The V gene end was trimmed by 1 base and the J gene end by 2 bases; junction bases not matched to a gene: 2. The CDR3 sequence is CASSIGGGAGANVLTF. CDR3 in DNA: TGTGCCAGTAGTATAGGTGGGGGGGCTGGGGCCAACGTCCTGACTTTC.

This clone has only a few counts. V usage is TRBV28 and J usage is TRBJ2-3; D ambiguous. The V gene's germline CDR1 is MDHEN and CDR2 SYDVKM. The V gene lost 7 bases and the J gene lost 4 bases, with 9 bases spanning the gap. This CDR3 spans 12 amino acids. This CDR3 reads CASTANPDTQYF. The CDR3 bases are TGTGCCAGCACCGCTAACCCAGATACGCAGTATTTT.

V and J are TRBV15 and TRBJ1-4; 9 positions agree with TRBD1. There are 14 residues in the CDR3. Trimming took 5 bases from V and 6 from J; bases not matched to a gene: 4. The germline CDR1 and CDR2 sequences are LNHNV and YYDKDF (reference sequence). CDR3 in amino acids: CATSPGTGHEKLFF. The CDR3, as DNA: TGTGCCACCAGCCCCGGGACAGGGCATGAAAAACTGTTTTTT.

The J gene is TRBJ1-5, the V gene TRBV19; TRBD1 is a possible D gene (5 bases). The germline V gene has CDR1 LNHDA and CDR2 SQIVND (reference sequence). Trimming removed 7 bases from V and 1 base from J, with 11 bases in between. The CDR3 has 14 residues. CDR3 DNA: TGTGCCAGTACGTGGGGGGTAAGCAATCAGCCCCAGCATTTT. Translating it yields CASTWGVSNQPQHF.

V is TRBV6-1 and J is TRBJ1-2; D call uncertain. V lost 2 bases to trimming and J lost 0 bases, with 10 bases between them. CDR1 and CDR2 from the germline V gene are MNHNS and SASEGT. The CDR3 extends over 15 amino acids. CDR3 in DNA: TGTGCCAGCAGTGAATATACAGCAGCTAACTATGGCTACACCTTC. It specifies CASSEYTAANYGYTF.

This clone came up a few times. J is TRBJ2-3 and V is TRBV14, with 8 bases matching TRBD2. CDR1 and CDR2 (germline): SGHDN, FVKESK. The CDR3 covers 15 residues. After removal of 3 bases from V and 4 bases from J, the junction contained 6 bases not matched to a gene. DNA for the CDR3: TGTGCCAGCAGCCAGATCGGGAGGGCCCCAGATACGCAGTATTTT. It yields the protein CASSQIGRAPDTQYF.

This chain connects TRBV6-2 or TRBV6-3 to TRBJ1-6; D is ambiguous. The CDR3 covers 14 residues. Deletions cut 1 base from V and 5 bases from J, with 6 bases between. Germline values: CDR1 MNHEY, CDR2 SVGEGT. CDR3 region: CASSYFGNNSPLHF. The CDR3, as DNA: TGTGCCAGCAGTTACTTCGGGAATAATTCACCCCTCCACTTT.

The CDR3 region has the DNA TGTGCCACCAGTGATTACAGGGACCCCTACGAGCAGTACTTC. It is translated as CATSDYRDPYEQYF. This chain links TRBV24-1 with TRBJ2-7; D possibly corresponds to TRBD1 (6 bases). CDR3 length: 14 amino acids. With 2 bases removed from V and 2 bases from J, the gap between germline ends came to 9 bases. Germline V gene lookup returns CDR1 KGHDR and CDR2 SFDVKD.

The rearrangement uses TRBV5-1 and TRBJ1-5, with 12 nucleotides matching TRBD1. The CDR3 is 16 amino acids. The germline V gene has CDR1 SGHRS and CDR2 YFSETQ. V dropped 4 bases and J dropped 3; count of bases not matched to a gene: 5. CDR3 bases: TGCGCCAGCAGCGTCGGGACAGGGGGCATCAATCAGCCCCAGCATTTT. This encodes CASSVGTGGINQPQHF.

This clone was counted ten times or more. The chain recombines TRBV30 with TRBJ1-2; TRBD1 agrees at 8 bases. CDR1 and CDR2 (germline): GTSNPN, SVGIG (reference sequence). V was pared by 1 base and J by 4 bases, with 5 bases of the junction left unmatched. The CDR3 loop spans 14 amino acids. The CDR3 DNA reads TGTGCCTGGAGTGCGGACAGGGTCAGCTATGGCTACACCTTC. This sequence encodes CAWSADRVSYGYTF. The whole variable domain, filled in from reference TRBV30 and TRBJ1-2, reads SQTIHQWPATLVQPVGSPLSLECTVEGTSNPNLYWYRQAAGRGLQLLFYSVGIGQISSEVPQNLSASRPQDRQFILSSKKLLLSDSGFYLCAWSADRVSYGYTFGSGTRLTVV.

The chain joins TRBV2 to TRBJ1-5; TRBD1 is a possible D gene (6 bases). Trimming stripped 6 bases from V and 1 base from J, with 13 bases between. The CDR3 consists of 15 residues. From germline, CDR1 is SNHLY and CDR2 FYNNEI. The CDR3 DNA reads TGTGCCAGCAGGCCTGGACAGCTGAGCAATCAGCCCCAGCATTTT. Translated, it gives CASRPGQLSNQPQHF. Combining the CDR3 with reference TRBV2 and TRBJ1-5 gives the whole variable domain EPEVTQTPSHQVTQMGQEVILRCVPISNHLYFYWYRQILGQKVEFLVSFYNNEISEKSEIFDDQFSVERPDGSNFTLKIRSTKLEDSAMYFCASRPGQLSNQPQHFGDGTRLSIL.